This paragraph covers one T cell receptor (beta chain) sequence. Methods used by the authors: Estimation of nucleated cell counts was performed using reference gene primer amplification. Generated by immunoSEQ multiplex PCR, the TCRdb table keeps only in-frame clones and is missing some. The V and J calls and clone size were taken over from that table, and D and trimming were inferred from the DNA. The sample carries about 90,000 clones, about 89% recorded once. The data were taken from a study of blood T cell repertoires in COVID-19. The germline CDR1 and CDR2 sequences are SGHDT and YYEEEE. The CDR3 loop spans 15 amino acids. V lost 3 bases, J lost 5 bases, and 3 bases stayed unmatched.

This TCR came from a man aged 45-60 years with COVID-19, enrolled during active disease. What was sequenced was peripheral blood. The rearrangement uses TRBV5-6 and TRBJ2-2, with 11 nucleotides matching TRBD2. The CDR3 nucleotides read TGTGCCAGCAGCTGGTCTAGCGGGGGGACCGGGGAGCTGTTTTTT. Its protein product is CASSWSSGGTGELFF.